These 24 T cell receptor beta chains share one sample of origin, sequenced in a study of cytomegalovirus exposure and HLA in healthy donors. 13 Jbeta primers and 60 Vbeta primers were used for the PCR. Using immunoSEQ multiplex PCR, the repertoire was profiled, and TCRdb retains in-frame clones only, with some absent. The data show 250,000 to 350,000 clones, 70% to 90% seen once. Sequenced input: PBMCs. These receptors came from a man aged 35 to 55 in good health and CMV-seropositive.

V gene TRBV6-5 combines with J gene TRBJ1-1; a possible D gene is TRBD1 (5 bases). The CDR3 extends over 12 amino acids. Looked up from germline, CDR1 is MNHEY and CDR2 is SVGAGI. Trimming pared 5 bases from V and 4 bases from J, leaving 8 bases between. The CDR3 DNA follows: TGTGCCAGCAGTGAAGGGGTCACTGAAGCTTTCTTT. Amino acids: CASSEGVTEAFF.

This chain connects TRBV29-1 to TRBJ2-3; 7 positions agree with TRBD1. CDR3 length equals 15 residues. CDR1 and CDR2 (germline): SQVTM, ANQGSEA. Trimming removed 7 bases from V and 1 base from J; junction bases left unmatched: 11. This CDR3 is CSAHSPGQRTDTQYF. The CDR3 nucleotides are TGCAGCGCCCACTCCCCGGGACAGCGCACAGATACGCAGTATTTT.

The CDR3 nucleotides read TGTGCCAGCAGCTTGTGGCGGGAGGACAACGAGCAGTACTTC. This sequence encodes CASSLWREDNEQYF. The chain recombines TRBV5-5 with TRBJ2-7; 8 bases map to TRBD2. The V segment lost 1 base and the J segment 5 bases; nucleotides outside the gene matches: 5. This CDR3 has 14 amino acids. Germline V CDR1 and CDR2: SGHKS, YYEKEE (reference sequence).

This sequence joins TRBV7-2 and TRBJ2-3, with 9 bases matching TRBD2. From germline, CDR1 is SGHTA and CDR2 FQGNSA. The V and J ends lost 6 bases and 2 bases, in that order; junction bases with no gene match: 9. The CDR3 spans 16 residues. Here the CDR3 reads CASSILAGHPTDTQYF. The CDR3 DNA follows: TGTGCCAGCAGTATTCTAGCGGGACATCCCACAGATACGCAGTATTTT.

The rearrangement links TRBV4-3 to TRBJ2-7, with a possible D match to TRBD1 (5 bases). Germline CDR1 is LGHNA and CDR2 is YSLEER. CDR3 size: 15 residues. Trimming left V 0 bases short and J 1 base short, with 10 bases between. CDR3 sequence reads: CASSQDRERSYEQYF. The CDR3 DNA is TGCGCCAGCAGCCAAGACAGGGAAAGGTCCTACGAGCAGTACTTC.

The chain's CDR3 is CASSTRGYGEETQYF. DNA for the CDR3: TGCGCCAGCAGCACCCGGGGGTACGGAGAAGAGACCCAGTACTTC. The rearrangement joins TRBV5-1 to TRBJ2-5, with D possibly matching TRBD2 (6 bases). Trimming took 4 bases from V and 3 from J, leaving 16 bases between them. Germline CDR1 is SGHRS and CDR2 is YFSETQ. CDR3 size: 15 residues.

This rearrangement joins TRBV28 to TRBJ1-2; 7 nucleotides match TRBD1. CDR3 length equals 14 residues. The ends lost 4 bases at V and 8 bases at J; junction bases unmatched: 10. Germline V gene data show CDR1 as MDHEN and CDR2 as SYDVKM. The CDR3, as DNA: TGTGCCAGCAGTTCCTATCGACAGGGACAAGGCTACACCTTC. Translated, it gives CASSSYRQGQGYTF.

This sequence joins TRBV28 and TRBJ1-1, with a weak D call TRBD1 (5 bases). CDR1 and CDR2 (germline): MDHEN, SYDVKM. Trimming stripped 5 bases from V and 1 base from J, with 11 bases between. The CDR3 is made up of 14 amino acids. The CDR3 here is CASSGRGRNTEAFF. CDR3 DNA: TGTGCCAGCAGTGGGAGGGGACGGAACACTGAAGCTTTCTTT.

V is TRBV6-5 and J is TRBJ2-7; 7 bases agree with TRBD1. The J segment lost 6 bases and the V segment lost 6 bases, leaving 14 bases of the junction unmatched. From germline, CDR1 is MNHEY and CDR2 SVGAGI. CDR3 length: 15 residues. This CDR3 reads CASRTPRQGESEQYF. CDR3 DNA: TGTGCCAGCAGAACGCCCCGGCAGGGGGAATCCGAGCAGTACTTC.

This chain joins TRBV30 and TRBJ1-3; a weak D match, TRBD1 (5 bases). The CDR3 covers 15 residues. The V gene lost 2 bases and the J gene lost 0 bases, with 11 bases spanning the gap. Germline-derived CDR1 and CDR2 are GTSNPN and SVGIG (reference sequence). DNA for the CDR3: TGTGCCTGGAGTCTAGGGGTCCTCTCTGGAAACACCATATATTTT. Translation: CAWSLGVLSGNTIYF.

CDR3 region: CSVVRGEAFF. As DNA, the CDR3 is TGCAGCGTGGTCAGGGGTGAAGCTTTCTTT. This sequence joins TRBV29-1 and TRBJ1-1, with D maybe TRBD1 (6 bases). CDR1 is SQVTM and CDR2 is ANQGSEA in the germline V gene. This CDR3 has 10 amino acids. Deletions cut 6 bases from V and 7 bases from J, with 9 bases between.

The genes are TRBV29-1 and TRBJ1-2; D perhaps matches TRBD1 (5 bases). This CDR3 spans 16 amino acids. CDR1 SQVTM and CDR2 ANQGSEA come from the germline V gene. Between the trimmed V and J ends, which lost 0 bases and 0 bases, there was a span of 14 bases. The CDR3 sequence is CSVEDEVDRPNYGYTF. CDR3 bases: TGCAGCGTTGAAGATGAAGTTGACAGACCTAACTATGGCTACACCTTC.

This clone was recorded a few times. Other DNA sequences in this specimen translate into the identical CDR3. The V call is TRBV19, the J call TRBJ1-1; D unclear. This CDR3 is built from 13 residues. V was trimmed by 6 bases and J by 5 bases, leaving 13 bases between them. CDR1 and CDR2 (germline): LNHDA, SQIVND (reference sequence). The CDR3 spells CASRVNRRTEAFF. The DNA of the CDR3 is TGTGCCAGTAGGGTCAACAGACGGACTGAAGCTTTCTTT.

The chain has TRBV27 and TRBJ2-7, with TRBD2 as a possible D gene (5 bases). Trimming shortened V by 1 base and J by 1 base, and 11 bases separated the two germline ends. The CDR3 runs 15 residues. Germline CDR1 reads MNHEY; CDR2 reads SMNVEV (reference sequence). The CDR3 coding sequence is TGTGCCAGCAGTTTATTGCGGCGGGCATCCTACGAGCAGTACTTC. Translation gives CASSLLRRASYEQYF.

V gene TRBV4-1 combines with J gene TRBJ2-1; unclear D gene. The CDR3 is made up of 16 amino acids. Germline values: CDR1 MGHRA, CDR2 YSYEKL. V was clipped by 4 bases and J by 0 bases, with 13 bases between them. The CDR3 bases are TGCGCCAGCAGCCCAAATACTAACCCCTCCTACAATGAGCAGTTCTTC. Encoded protein: CASSPNTNPSYNEQFF.

Here the CDR3 DNA reads TGCGCCAGCAGCCCCCGGACAGGGGGCGCGTCAGAGACCCAGTACTTC. Translated: CASSPRTGGASETQYF. The chain combines TRBV5-1 with TRBJ2-5, with 11 nucleotides matching TRBD1. The CDR3 loop spans 16 amino acids. The J segment lost 4 bases and the V segment lost 4 bases, leaving 9 bases of the junction unmatched. Germline lookup yields CDR1 SGHRS and CDR2 YFSETQ. Full variable domain (rest looked up from reference TRBV5-1 and TRBJ2-5): KAGVTQTPRYLIKTRGQQVTLSCSPISGHRSVSWYQQTPGQGLQFLFEYFSETQRNKGNFPGRFSGRQFSNSRSEMNVSTLELGDSALYLCASSPRTGGASETQYFGPGTRLLVL.

The chain uses TRBV7-2 and TRBJ2-1; TRBD2 is a possible D gene (5 bases). Germline V gene lookup returns CDR1 SGHTA and CDR2 FQGNSA. Between the trimmed V and J ends, which lost 0 bases and 4 bases, there was a span of 10 bases. The CDR3 has 15 amino acids. The CDR3 region is CASSLAVRVYNEQFF. CDR3 DNA sequence: TGTGCCAGCAGCTTAGCGGTGCGGGTATACAATGAGCAGTTCTTC.

The chain employs TRBV19 and TRBJ1-2, with 9 bases matching TRBD1. Per germline, CDR1 LNHDA and CDR2 SQIVND (reference sequence). The CDR3 sequence is 16 residues long. V dropped 4 bases and J dropped 0; count of bases not matched to a gene: 6. This CDR3 is CASSTGQGRTNYGYTF. CDR3 DNA sequence: TGTGCCAGTAGTACCGGACAGGGGCGGACTAACTATGGCTACACCTTC.

CDR3 DNA sequence: TGTGCCAGCAGTACCCAGAGGGCTGAAGCTTTCTTT. Translating gives CASSTQRAEAFF. The rearrangement links TRBV27 to TRBJ1-1; D is undetermined. The germline CDR1 and CDR2 sequences are MNHEY and SMNVEV (reference sequence). The V and J ends lost 5 bases and 6 bases respectively, with 10 bases between them. This CDR3 contains 12 residues.

The rearrangement uses TRBV7-2 and TRBJ2-7, with TRBD1 matching 8 bases. The CDR3 sequence is 15 residues long. Trimming at V came to 1 base and at J to 3 bases, leaving 5 bases not matched to a gene. Germline lookup yields CDR1 SGHTA and CDR2 FQGNSA. CDR3 protein: CASSLGTGYVYEQYF. As DNA, the CDR3 is TGTGCCAGCAGCTTAGGGACAGGGTATGTCTACGAGCAGTACTTC.

This clone appeared a few times. The chain uses TRBV23-1 and TRBJ2-1; TRBD1 matches 10 bases. TRBV23-1 is an ORF, and what it does is uncertain. V lost 2 bases to trimming and J lost 6 bases; unmatched junction nucleotides: 7. This CDR3 is built from 16 residues. The CDR3 reads CASSQDRQGAPNEQFF. CDR3 coding DNA: TGCGCCAGCAGTCAAGATAGACAGGGGGCCCCCAATGAGCAGTTCTTC.

The chain is built from TRBV7-2 and TRBJ1-2; TRBD1 matches at 10 bases. V lost 6 bases, J lost 0 bases, and 13 bases stayed unmatched. The CDR3 is 18 residues long. Germline loops: CDR1 SGHTA, CDR2 FQGNSA. The CDR3 spells CASSSPRGQGPANYGYTF. In DNA, the CDR3 is TGTGCCAGCAGTTCACCTCGGGGACAGGGGCCAGCTAACTATGGCTACACCTTC.

This clone occurred a few times. The chain uses TRBV5-6 and TRBJ2-7; perhaps TRBD2 as D (7 bases). CDR3 length: 14 residues. Trimming cost V 5 bases and J 3 bases, with 15 bases left between them. The germline gives CDR1 SGHDT, CDR2 YYEEEE. The CDR3 DNA reads as TGTGCCAGCAGTAGGGGGGAGGGCCTCTACGAGCAGTACTTC. Translating it yields CASSRGEGLYEQYF.

This clone appeared once. The chain couples TRBV29-1 to TRBJ1-2; 8 positions match TRBD1. CDR1 is SQVTM and CDR2 is ANQGSEA in the germline V gene. The CDR3 consists of 13 residues. J lost 8 bases, V lost 4 bases, and 9 bases had no gene match. In nucleotides, the CDR3 is TGCAGCGTTGTCGTGACAGGGGTGGGGGGCTACACCTTC. Protein: CSVVVTGVGGYTF.